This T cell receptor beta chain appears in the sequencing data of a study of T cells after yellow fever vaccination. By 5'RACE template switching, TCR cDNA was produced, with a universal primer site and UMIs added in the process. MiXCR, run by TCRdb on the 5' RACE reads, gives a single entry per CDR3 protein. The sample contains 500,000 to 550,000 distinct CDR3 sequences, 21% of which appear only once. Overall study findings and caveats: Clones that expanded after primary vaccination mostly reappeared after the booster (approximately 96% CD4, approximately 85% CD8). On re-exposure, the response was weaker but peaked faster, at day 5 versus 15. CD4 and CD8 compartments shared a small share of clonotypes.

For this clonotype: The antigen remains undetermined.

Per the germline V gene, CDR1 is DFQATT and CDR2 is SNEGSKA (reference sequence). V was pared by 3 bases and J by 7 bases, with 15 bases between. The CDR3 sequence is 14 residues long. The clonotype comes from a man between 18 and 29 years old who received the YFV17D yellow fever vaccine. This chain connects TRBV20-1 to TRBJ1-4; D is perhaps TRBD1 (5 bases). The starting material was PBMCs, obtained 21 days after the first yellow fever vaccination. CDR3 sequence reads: CSASNTQGVEKLFF. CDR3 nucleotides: TGCAGTGCTAGTAACACCCAGGGAGTTGAAAAACTGTTTTTT.